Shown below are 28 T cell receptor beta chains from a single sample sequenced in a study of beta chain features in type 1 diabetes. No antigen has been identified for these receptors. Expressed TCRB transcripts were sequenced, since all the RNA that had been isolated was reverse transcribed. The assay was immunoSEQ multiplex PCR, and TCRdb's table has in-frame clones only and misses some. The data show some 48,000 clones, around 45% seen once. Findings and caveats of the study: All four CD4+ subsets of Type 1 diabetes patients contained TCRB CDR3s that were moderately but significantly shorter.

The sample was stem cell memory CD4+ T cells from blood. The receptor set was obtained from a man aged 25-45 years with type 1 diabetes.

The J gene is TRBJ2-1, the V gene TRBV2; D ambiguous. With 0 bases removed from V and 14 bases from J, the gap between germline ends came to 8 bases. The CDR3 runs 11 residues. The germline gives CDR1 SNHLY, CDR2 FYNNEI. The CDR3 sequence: CASSEARVEFF. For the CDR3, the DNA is TGTGCCAGCAGTGAAGCCCGGGTAGAGTTCTTC.

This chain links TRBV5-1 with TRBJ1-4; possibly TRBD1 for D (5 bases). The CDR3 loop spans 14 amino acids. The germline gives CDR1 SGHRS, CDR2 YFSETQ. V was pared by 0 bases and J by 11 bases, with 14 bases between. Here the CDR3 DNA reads TGCGCCAGCAGCTTGGCGAGCCAGGGTGGGAAACTGTTTTTT. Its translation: CASSLASQGGKLFF.

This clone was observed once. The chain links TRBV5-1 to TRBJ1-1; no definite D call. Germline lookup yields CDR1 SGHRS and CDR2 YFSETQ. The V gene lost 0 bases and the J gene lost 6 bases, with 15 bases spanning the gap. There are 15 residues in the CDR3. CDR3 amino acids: CASSLGDNNFSEAFF. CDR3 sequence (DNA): TGCGCCAGCAGCTTGGGTGACAACAACTTCTCTGAAGCTTTCTTT.

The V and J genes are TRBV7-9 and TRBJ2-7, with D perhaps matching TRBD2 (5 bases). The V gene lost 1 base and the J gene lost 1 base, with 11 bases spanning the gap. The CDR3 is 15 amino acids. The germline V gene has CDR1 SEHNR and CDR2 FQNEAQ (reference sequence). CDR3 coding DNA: TGTGCCAGCAGCTTAGGTGCGGGTGAATCCTACGAGCAGTACTTC. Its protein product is CASSLGAGESYEQYF.

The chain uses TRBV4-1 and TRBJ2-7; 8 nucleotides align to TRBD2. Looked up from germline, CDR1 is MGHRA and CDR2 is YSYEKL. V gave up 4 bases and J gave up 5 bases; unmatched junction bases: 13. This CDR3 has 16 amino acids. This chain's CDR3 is CASSLSGLGGPDEQYF. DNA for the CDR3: TGCGCCAGCAGCCTTTCGGGACTAGGGGGTCCCGACGAGCAGTACTTC.

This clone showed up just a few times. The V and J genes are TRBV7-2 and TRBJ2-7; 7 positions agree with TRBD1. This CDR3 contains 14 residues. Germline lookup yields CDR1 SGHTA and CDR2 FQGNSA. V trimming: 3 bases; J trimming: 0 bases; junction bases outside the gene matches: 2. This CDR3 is CASSLTGSSYEQYF. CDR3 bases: TGTGCCAGCAGCTTGACAGGGAGCTCCTACGAGCAGTACTTC. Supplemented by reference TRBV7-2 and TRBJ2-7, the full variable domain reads GAGVSQSPSNKVTEKGKDVELRCDPISGHTALYWYRQSLGQGLEFLIYFQGNSAPDKSGLPSDRFSAERTGGSVSTLTIQRTQQEDSAVYLCASSLTGSSYEQYFGPGTRLTVT.

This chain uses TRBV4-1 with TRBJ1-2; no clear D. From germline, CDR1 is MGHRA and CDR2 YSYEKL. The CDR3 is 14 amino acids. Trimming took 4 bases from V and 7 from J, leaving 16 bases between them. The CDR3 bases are TGCGCCAGCAGCCGAGACAAGTGGAGCTCTGGCTACACCTTC. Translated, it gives CASSRDKWSSGYTF.

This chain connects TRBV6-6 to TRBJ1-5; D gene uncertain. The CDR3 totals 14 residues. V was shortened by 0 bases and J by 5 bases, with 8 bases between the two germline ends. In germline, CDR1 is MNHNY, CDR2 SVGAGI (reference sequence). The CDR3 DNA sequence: TGTGCCAGCAGTTACTCGGGCAGAGATCAGCCCCAGCATTTT. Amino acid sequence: CASSYSGRDQPQHF.

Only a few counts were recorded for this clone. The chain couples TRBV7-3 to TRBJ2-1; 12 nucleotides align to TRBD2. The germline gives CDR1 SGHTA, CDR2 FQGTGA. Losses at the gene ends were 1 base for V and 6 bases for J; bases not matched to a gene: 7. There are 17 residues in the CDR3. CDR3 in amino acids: CASSLNAASGRANEQFF. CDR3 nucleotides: TGTGCCAGCAGCTTAAACGCAGCTAGCGGGAGGGCCAATGAGCAGTTCTTC.

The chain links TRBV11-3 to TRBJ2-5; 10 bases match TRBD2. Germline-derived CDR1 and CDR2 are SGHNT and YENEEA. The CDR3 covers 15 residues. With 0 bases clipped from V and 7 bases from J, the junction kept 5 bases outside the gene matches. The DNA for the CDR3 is TGTGCCAGCAGCTTAGAAGGGACTAGCGAGGGGACCCAGTACTTC. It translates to CASSLEGTSEGTQYF.

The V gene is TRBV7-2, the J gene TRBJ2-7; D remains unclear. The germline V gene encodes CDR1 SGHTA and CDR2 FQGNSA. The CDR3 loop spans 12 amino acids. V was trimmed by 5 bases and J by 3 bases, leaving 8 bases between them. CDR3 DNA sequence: TGTGCCAGCAGCCGTGCAGGCTACGAGCAGTACTTC. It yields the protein CASSRAGYEQYF.

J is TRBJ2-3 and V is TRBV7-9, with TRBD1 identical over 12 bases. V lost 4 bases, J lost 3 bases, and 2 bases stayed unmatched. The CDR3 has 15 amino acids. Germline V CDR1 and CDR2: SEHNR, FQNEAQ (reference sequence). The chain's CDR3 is CASSSGQGATDTQYF. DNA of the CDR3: TGTGCCAGCAGCTCGGGACAGGGGGCGACAGATACGCAGTATTTT. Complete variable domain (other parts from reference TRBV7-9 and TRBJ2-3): DTGVSQNPRHKITKRGQNVTFRCDPISEHNRLYWYRQTLGQGPEFLTYFQNEAQLEKSRLLSDRFSAERPKGSFSTLEIQRTEQGDSAMYLCASSSGQGATDTQYFGPGTRLTVL.

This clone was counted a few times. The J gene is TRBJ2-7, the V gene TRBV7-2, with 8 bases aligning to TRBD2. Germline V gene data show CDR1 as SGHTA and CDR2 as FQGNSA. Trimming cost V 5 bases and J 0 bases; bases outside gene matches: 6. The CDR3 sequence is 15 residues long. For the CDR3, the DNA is TGTGCCAGCAGCGAAAGCGGGAGTCGCTCCTACGAGCAGTACTTC. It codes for CASSESGSRSYEQYF.

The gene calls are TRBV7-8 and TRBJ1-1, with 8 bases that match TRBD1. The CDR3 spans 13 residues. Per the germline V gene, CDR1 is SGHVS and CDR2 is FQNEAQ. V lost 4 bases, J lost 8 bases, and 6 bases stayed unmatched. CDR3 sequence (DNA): TGTGCCAGCAGCTCCCAGGGGGCGGTGGAAGCTTTCTTT. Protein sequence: CASSSQGAVEAFF. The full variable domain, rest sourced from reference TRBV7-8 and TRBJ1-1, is GAGVSQSPRYKVAKRGQDVALRCDPISGHVSLFWYQQALGQGPEFLTYFQNEAQLDKSGLPSDRFFAERPEGSVSTLKIQRTQQEDSAVYLCASSSQGAVEAFFGQGTRLTVV.

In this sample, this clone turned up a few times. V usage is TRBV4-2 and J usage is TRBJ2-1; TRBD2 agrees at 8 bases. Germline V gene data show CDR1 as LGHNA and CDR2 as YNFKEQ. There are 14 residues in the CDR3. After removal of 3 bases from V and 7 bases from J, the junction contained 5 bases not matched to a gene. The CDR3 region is CASSHGTSKNEQFF. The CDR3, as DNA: TGTGCCAGCAGCCACGGGACTAGTAAAAATGAGCAGTTCTTC.

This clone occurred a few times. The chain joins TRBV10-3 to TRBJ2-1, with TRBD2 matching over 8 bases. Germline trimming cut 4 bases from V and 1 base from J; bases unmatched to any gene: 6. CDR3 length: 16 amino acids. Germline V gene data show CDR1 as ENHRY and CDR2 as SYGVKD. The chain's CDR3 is CAISGGTSGSYNEQFF. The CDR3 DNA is TGTGCCATCAGTGGGGGGACTAGTGGGTCCTACAATGAGCAGTTCTTC.

The CDR3 region is CAISKDRAHEQYF. The DNA for the CDR3 is TGTGCCATCAGTAAGGACAGGGCCCACGAGCAGTACTTC. J is TRBJ2-7 and V is TRBV10-3; TRBD1 matches at 8 bases. V lost 5 bases, J lost 5 bases, and 5 bases stayed unmatched. CDR1 ENHRY and CDR2 SYGVKD come from the germline V gene. The CDR3 has 13 amino acids.

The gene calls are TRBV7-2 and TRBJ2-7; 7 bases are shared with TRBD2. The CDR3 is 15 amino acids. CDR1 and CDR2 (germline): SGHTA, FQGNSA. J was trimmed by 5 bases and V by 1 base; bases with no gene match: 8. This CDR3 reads CASSLDGGGFHEQYF. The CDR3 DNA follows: TGTGCCAGCAGCTTAGATGGGGGAGGGTTCCACGAGCAGTACTTC.

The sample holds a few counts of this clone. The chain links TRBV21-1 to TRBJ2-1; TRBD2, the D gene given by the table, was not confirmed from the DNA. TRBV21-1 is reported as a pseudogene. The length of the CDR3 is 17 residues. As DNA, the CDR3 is TGTGCCAGCAGCAAAGGGACTAGCGGGATTGGGGACAATGAGCAGTTCTTC. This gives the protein CASSKGTSGIGDNEQFF.

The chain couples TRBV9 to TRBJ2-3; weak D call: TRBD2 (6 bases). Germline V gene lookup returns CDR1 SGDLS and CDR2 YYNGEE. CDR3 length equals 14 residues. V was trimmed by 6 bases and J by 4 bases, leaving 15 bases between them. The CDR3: CASTPGERADTQYF. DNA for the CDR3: TGTGCCAGCACCCCGGGAGAGCGGGCAGATACGCAGTATTTT.

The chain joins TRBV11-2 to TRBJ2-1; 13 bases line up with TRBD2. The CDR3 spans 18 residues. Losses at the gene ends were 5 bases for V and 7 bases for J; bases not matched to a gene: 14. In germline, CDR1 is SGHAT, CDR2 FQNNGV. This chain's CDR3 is CASSRRTSGRSYRNEQFF. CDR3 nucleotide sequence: TGTGCCAGCAGCCGCCGGACTAGCGGGAGAAGTTATCGGAATGAGCAGTTCTTC.

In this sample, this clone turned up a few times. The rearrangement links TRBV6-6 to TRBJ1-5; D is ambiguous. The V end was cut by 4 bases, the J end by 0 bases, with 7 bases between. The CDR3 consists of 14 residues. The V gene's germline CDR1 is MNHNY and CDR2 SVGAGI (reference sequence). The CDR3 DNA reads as TGTGCCAGCAGTTCCGGGTATAGCAATCAGCCCCAGCATTTT. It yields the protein CASSSGYSNQPQHF.

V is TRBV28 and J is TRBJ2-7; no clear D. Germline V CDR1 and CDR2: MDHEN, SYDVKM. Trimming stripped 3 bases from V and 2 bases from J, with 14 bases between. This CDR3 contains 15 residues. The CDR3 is CASSFSPVLAYEQYF. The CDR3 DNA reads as TGTGCCAGCAGTTTCTCCCCCGTATTAGCCTACGAGCAGTACTTC. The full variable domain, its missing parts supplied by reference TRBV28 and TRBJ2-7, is DVKVTQSSRYLVKRTGEKVFLECVQDMDHENMFWYRQDPGLGLRLIYFSYDVKMKEKGDIPEGYSVSREKKERFSLILESASTNQTSMYLCASSFSPVLAYEQYFGPGTRLTVT.

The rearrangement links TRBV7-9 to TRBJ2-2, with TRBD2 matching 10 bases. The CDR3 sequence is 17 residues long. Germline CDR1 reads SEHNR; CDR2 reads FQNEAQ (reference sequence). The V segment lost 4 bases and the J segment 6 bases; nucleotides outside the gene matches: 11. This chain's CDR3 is CASSSRLAGGFAGELFF. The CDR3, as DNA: TGTGCCAGCAGCTCACGTTTAGCGGGAGGTTTTGCCGGGGAGCTGTTTTTT.

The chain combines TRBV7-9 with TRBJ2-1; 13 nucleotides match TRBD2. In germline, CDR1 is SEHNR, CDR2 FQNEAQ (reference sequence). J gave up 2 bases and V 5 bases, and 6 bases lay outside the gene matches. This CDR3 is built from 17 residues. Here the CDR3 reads CASSPPGLAGPYNEQFF. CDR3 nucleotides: TGTGCCAGCAGCCCGCCGGGACTAGCGGGGCCCTACAATGAGCAGTTCTTC.

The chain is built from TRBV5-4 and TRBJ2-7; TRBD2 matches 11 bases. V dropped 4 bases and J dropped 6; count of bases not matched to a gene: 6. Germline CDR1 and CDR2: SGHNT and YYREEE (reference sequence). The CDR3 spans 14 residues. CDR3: CASSPLAGAGEQYF. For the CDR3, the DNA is TGTGCCAGCAGCCCACTAGCGGGAGCGGGCGAGCAGTACTTC.

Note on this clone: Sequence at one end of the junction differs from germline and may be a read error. DNA of the CDR3: TGTGCCAGCAGTTTTCGGGGGAGGGCTGCTTCCTTC. This encodes CASSFRGRAASF. This chain joins TRBV28 and TRBJ2-7; 7 nucleotides match TRBD2. Germline CDR1 reads MDHEN; CDR2 reads SYDVKM. CDR3 size: 12 residues.

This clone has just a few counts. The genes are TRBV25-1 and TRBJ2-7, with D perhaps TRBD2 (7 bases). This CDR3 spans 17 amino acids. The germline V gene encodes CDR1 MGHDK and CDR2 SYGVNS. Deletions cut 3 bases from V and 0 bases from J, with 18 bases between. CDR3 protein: CASSELAAGASSYEQYF. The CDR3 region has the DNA TGTGCCAGCAGTGAGCTTGCGGCGGGGGCCTCCTCCTACGAGCAGTACTTC.